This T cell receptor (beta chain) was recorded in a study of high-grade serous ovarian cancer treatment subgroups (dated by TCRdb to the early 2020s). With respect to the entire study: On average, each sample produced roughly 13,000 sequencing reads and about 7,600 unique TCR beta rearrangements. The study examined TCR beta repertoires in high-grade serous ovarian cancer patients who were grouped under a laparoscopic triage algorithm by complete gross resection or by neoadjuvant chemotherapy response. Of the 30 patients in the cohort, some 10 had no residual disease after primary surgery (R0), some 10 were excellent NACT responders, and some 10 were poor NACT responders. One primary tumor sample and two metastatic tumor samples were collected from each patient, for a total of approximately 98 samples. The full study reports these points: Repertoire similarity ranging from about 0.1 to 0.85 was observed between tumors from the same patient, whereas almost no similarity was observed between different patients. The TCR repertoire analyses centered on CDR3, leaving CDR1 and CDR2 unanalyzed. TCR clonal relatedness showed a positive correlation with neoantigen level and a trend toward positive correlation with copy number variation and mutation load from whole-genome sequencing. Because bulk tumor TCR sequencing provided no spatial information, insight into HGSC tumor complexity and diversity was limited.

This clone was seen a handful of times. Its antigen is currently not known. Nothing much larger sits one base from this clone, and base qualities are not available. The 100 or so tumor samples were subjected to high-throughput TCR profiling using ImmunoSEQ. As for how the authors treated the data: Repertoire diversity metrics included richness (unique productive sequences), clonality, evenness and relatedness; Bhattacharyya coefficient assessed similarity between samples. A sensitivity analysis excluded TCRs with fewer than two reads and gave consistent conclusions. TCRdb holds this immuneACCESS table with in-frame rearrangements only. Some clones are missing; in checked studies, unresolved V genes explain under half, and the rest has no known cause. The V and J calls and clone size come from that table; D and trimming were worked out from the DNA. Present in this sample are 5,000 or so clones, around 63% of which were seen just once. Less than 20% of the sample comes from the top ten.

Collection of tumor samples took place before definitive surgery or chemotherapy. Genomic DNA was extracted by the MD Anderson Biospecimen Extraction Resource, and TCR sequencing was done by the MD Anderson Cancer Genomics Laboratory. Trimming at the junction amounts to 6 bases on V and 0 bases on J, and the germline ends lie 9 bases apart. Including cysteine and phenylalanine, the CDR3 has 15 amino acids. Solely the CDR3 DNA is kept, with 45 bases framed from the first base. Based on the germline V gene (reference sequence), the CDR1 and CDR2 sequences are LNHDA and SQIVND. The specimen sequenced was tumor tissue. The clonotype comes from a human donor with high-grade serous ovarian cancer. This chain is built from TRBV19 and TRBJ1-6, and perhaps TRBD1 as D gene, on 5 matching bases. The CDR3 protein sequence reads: CASSGRGSYNSPLHF. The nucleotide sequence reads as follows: TGTGCCAGTAGCGGAAGGGGCTCCTATAATTCACCCCTCCACTTT.